The 20 T cell receptor beta chains below were found in one sample sequenced in a study of blood T cell repertoires in COVID-19. TCRdb's copy holds only in-frame clones and misses some; the assay was immunoSEQ multiplex PCR. The table lists about 260,000 clones, 65% to 90% of them singletons. The specimen was peripheral blood. Receptors originate from a human donor in a cohort sampled during active COVID-19.

The chain recombines TRBV6-6 with TRBJ1-1; D gene uncertain. The CDR3 extends over 14 amino acids. Germline CDR1 MNHNY, CDR2 SVGAGI (reference sequence). V was clipped by 4 bases and J by 1 base, with 10 bases between them. In DNA, the CDR3 is TGTGCCAGCAGTTTTATCTCAGAGAACACTGAAGCTTTCTTT. It yields the protein CASSFISENTEAFF.

The chain employs TRBV27 and TRBJ1-1; unclear D gene. Trimming pared 0 bases from V and 5 bases from J, leaving 10 bases between. Germline values: CDR1 MNHEY, CDR2 SMNVEV (reference sequence). CDR3 length: 14 amino acids. The CDR3 DNA is TGTGCCAGCAGTTTATCGGCCCTGATGACTGAAGCTTTCTTT. This gives the protein CASSLSALMTEAFF.

The rearrangement joins TRBV5-1 to TRBJ2-7; the D gene is possibly TRBD2 (6 bases). Germline V gives CDR1 SGHRS, CDR2 YFSETQ. The CDR3 sequence is 13 residues long. V lost 2 bases, J lost 7 bases, and 13 bases lay in between. CDR3 sequence: CASSFSGLGEQYF. In nucleotides, the CDR3 is TGCGCCAGCAGCTTCTCGGGACTTGGAGAGCAGTACTTC.

The J gene is TRBJ1-5, the V gene TRBV7-8, with 9 bases fitting TRBD1. V lost 4 bases to trimming and J lost 5 bases; unmatched junction nucleotides: 6. CDR3 length: 15 amino acids. Germline V gene lookup returns CDR1 SGHVS and CDR2 FQNEAQ. In nucleotides, the CDR3 is TGTGCCAGCAGCTCAGGAGGGACAGGGTATCAGCCCCAGCATTTT. This gives the protein CASSSGGTGYQPQHF.

The V gene is TRBV15, the J gene TRBJ2-7, with D possibly being TRBD2 (6 bases). V gave up 0 bases and J gave up 3 bases, with 15 bases separating them. The V gene's germline CDR1 is LNHNV and CDR2 YYDKDF (reference sequence). The CDR3 contains 16 residues. This CDR3 reads CATSRDRREAYYEQYF. In DNA form, the CDR3 reads TGTGCCACCAGCAGAGATCGAAGGGAGGCGTACTACGAGCAGTACTTC. The variable domain in full, completed from reference TRBV15 and TRBJ2-7, reads DAMVIQNPRYQVTQFGKPVTLSCSQTLNHNVMYWYQQKSSQAPKLLFHYYDKDFNNEADTPDNFQSRRPNTSFCFLDIRSPGLGDTAMYLCATSRDRREAYYEQYFGPGTRLTVT.

This clone was seen more than once but under ten times. The V gene is TRBV9, the J gene TRBJ1-1; maybe TRBD1 (5 bases). This CDR3 comprises 15 residues. Trimming left V 1 base short and J 6 bases short, with 16 bases between. Germline V CDR1 and CDR2: SGDLS, YYNGEE. The CDR3 loop is CASSVTQGAGAEAFF. The CDR3 nucleotides read TGTGCCAGCAGCGTAACACAAGGGGCTGGAGCTGAAGCTTTCTTT.

The gene calls are TRBV27 and TRBJ2-1, with 12 bases fitting TRBD2. Germline V gives CDR1 MNHEY, CDR2 SMNVEV (reference sequence). Trimming removed 4 bases from V and 9 bases from J; junction bases left unmatched: 7. The CDR3 contains 15 residues. DNA of the CDR3: TGTGCCAGCAGTTCCTCTAGCGGGAGGGTGGGTGAGCAGTTCTTC. Protein: CASSSSSGRVGEQFF.

V usage is TRBV9 and J usage is TRBJ2-1; perhaps TRBD2 as D (6 bases). Germline V gene lookup returns CDR1 SGDLS and CDR2 YYNGEE. The length of the CDR3 is 15 residues. V was trimmed by 3 bases and J by 1 base, leaving 11 bases between them. The CDR3 sequence: CASSDSGDSYNEQFF. The CDR3 nucleotides read TGTGCCAGCAGCGATTCGGGGGATTCCTACAATGAGCAGTTCTTC.

The chain is built from TRBV6-5 and TRBJ1-6; possibly TRBD1 for D (6 bases). This CDR3 has 15 amino acids. The V gene lost 5 bases and the J gene lost 9 bases, with 17 bases spanning the gap. CDR1 MNHEY and CDR2 SVGAGI come from the germline V gene. CDR3 nucleotide sequence: TGTGCCAGCAGTACAACAGGGACGGTTACTTCACCCCTCCACTTT. The encoded protein is CASSTTGTVTSPLHF.

This clone was seen a single time. The rearrangement uses TRBV14 and TRBJ2-3, with 10 bases fitting TRBD1. The ends lost 6 bases at V and 5 bases at J; junction bases unmatched: 8. Germline V gene data show CDR1 as SGHDN and CDR2 as FVKESK. The CDR3 loop spans 15 amino acids. The CDR3 reads CASSQTGGGGDTQYF. The CDR3 DNA sequence: TGTGCCAGCAGTCAGACAGGGGGCGGAGGAGATACGCAGTATTTT.

The rearrangement joins TRBV7-8 to TRBJ1-1; possible D gene TRBD1, 5 bases. Between the trimmed V and J ends, which lost 4 bases and 0 bases, there was a span of 15 bases. The V gene's germline CDR1 is SGHVS and CDR2 FQNEAQ. The CDR3 has 16 residues. CDR3 bases: TGTGCCAGCAGCTCACAAAGGACATCCATGAACACTGAAGCTTTCTTT. Residues: CASSSQRTSMNTEAFF.

The chain employs TRBV11-3 and TRBJ2-7, with 7 positions matching TRBD1. V was clipped by 5 bases and J by 6 bases; unmatched bases: 10. The germline CDR1 and CDR2 sequences are SGHNT and YENEEA. This CDR3 spans 14 amino acids. The CDR3 nucleotides read TGTGCCAGCAGCCAGACAGGGCCTGGGGGCGAGCAGTACTTC. As protein: CASSQTGPGGEQYF.

The chain combines TRBV15 with TRBJ2-1; 9 bases map to TRBD1. With V trimmed by 0 bases and J by 4 bases, 10 bases remained unmatched. Germline assignment: CDR1 LNHNV and CDR2 YYDKDF (reference sequence). There are 18 residues in the CDR3. The CDR3 DNA is TGTGCCACCAGCAGAGAGGGGACAGGGACCCCCGCTTACAATGAGCAGTTCTTC. Protein product: CATSREGTGTPAYNEQFF.

The chain uses TRBV7-2 and TRBJ2-7, with unresolved D. Trimming cost V 5 bases and J 2 bases, with 13 bases left between them. Germline CDR1 SGHTA, CDR2 FQGNSA. The CDR3 is 14 amino acids. CDR3: CASSHYTETYEQYF. Written as DNA, the CDR3 is TGTGCCAGCAGCCATTATACAGAGACCTACGAGCAGTACTTC.

The V gene is TRBV2, the J gene TRBJ2-7; 10 nucleotides line up with TRBD1. The germline V gene encodes CDR1 SNHLY and CDR2 FYNNEI. The CDR3 extends over 14 amino acids. V lost 6 bases and J lost 4; bases outside the gene matches: 6. The CDR3 sequence is CASSLGTGAYEQYF. CDR3 sequence (DNA): TGTGCCAGCAGCCTAGGGACAGGGGCGTACGAGCAGTACTTC.

The rearrangement uses TRBV5-8 and TRBJ2-5; TRBD2 might be the D (6 bases). The length of the CDR3 is 13 residues. The germline V and J ends were trimmed by 0 bases and 5 bases, with 8 bases remaining between them. Germline V lookup: CDR1 SGHTS, CDR2 YDEGEE. CDR3 residues: CASSLDRGETQYF. The CDR3 DNA reads TGTGCCAGCAGCTTGGATCGGGGGGAGACCCAGTACTTC.

The chain employs TRBV28 and TRBJ1-1, with D possibly TRBD1 on 6 matching bases. This CDR3 contains 14 residues. Germline assignment: CDR1 MDHEN and CDR2 SYDVKM. The V gene lost 6 bases and the J gene lost 2 bases, with 13 bases spanning the gap. The CDR3 DNA follows: TGTGCCAGCAGAGAAACAGGGCCCAACACTGAAGCTTTCTTT. Residues: CASRETGPNTEAFF.

V gene TRBV5-1 combines with J gene TRBJ1-1; weak D call: TRBD1 (6 bases). Trimming took 1 base from V and 1 from J, leaving 20 bases between them. The CDR3 covers 18 residues. Germline CDR1 SGHRS, CDR2 YFSETQ. This CDR3 reads CASSLRGGGPYGNTEAFF. The CDR3 region has the DNA TGCGCCAGCAGCTTGAGAGGCGGGGGGCCTTATGGGAACACTGAAGCTTTCTTT.

The chain has TRBV5-6 and TRBJ2-7, with 11 bases fitting TRBD2. The CDR3 sequence is 16 residues long. The germline V gene encodes CDR1 SGHDT and CDR2 YYEEEE. J lost 7 bases, V lost 6 bases, and 15 bases had no gene match. As DNA, the CDR3 is TGTGCCAGCAACGAGAGATGGGGTAGCGGGAGGGTAGAGCAGTACTTC. Encoded protein: CASNERWGSGRVEQYF.

J is TRBJ2-1 and V is TRBV20-1; D uncertain. CDR1 is DFQATT, CDR2 SNEGSKA, per germline (reference sequence). Between the trimmed V and J ends, which lost 6 bases and 5 bases, there was a span of 8 bases. The CDR3 totals 11 residues. The CDR3 bases are TGCAGTGCCCTCCAGGACAATGAGCAGTTCTTC. This gives the protein CSALQDNEQFF.